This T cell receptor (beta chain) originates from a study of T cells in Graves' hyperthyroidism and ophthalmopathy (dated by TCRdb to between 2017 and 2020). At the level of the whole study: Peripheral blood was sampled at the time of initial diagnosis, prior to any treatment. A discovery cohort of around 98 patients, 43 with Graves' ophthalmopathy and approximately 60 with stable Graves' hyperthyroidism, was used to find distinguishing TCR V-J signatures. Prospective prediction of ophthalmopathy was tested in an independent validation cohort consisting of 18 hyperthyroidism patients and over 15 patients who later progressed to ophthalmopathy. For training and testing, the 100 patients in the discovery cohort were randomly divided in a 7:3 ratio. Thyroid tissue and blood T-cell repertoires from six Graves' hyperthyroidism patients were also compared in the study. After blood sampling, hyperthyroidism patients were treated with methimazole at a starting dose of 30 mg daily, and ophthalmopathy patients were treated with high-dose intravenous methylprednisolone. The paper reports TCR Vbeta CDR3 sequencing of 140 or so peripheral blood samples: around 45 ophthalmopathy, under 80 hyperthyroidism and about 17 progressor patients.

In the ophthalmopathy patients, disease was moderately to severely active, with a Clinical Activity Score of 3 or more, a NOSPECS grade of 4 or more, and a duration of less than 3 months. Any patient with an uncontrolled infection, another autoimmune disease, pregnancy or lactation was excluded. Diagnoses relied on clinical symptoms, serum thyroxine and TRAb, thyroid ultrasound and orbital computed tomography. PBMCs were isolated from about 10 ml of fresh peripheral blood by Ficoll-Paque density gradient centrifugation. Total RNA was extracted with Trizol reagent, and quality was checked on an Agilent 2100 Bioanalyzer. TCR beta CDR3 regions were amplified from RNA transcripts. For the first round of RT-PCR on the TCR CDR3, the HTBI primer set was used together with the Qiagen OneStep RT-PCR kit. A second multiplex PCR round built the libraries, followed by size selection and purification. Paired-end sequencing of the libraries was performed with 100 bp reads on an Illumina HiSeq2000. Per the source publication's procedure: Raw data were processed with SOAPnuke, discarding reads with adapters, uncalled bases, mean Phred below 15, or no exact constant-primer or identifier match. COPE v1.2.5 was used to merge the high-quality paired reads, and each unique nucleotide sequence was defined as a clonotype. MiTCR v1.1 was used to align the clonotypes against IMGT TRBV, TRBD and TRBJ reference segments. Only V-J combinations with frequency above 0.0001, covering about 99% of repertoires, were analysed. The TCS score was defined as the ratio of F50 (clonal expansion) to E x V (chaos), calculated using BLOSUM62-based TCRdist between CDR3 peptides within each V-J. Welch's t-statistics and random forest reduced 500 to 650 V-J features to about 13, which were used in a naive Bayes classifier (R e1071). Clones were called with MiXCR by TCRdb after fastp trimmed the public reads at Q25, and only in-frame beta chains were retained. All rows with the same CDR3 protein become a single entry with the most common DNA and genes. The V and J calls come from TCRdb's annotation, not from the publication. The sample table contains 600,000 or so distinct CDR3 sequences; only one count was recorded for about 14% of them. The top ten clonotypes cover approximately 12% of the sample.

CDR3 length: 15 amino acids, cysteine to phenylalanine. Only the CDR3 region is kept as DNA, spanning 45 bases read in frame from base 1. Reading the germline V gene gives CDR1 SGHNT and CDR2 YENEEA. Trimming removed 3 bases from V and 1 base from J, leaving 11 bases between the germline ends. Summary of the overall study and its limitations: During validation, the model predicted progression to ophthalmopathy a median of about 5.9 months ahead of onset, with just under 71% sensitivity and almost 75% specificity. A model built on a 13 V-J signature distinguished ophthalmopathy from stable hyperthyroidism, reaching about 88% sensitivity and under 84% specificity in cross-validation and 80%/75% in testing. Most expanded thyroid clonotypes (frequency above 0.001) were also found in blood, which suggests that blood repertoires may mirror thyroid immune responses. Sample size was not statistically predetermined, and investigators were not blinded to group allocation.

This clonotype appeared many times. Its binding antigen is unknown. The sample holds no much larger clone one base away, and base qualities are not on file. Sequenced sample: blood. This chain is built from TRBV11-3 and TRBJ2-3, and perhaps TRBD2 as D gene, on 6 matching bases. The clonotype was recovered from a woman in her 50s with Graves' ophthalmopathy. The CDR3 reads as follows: CASSFGTGGTDTQYF. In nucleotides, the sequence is TGTGCCAGCAGCTTCGGGACTGGGGGCACAGATACGCAGTATTTT.